A selection of T cell receptor beta chains follows, all from one sample in a study of blood T cell repertoires in COVID-19. Only in-frame clones appear in the TCRdb table, and some are missing; sequencing was by immunoSEQ multiplex PCR. The repertoire holds about 82,000 clones, with around 81% as singletons. Material: peripheral blood. All receptors come from an older man with active or convalescent COVID-19. Each CDR3 is given without its conserved first and last residue. D genes are given only for firm matches. A row's size may be missing; if present it is once, few, many or a size class.

>NA|TRBJ1-5|TRBV19|NA
ASSIDLTGNQPQH
>NA|TRBJ2-5|TRBV2|once
ASTYIYQETQY
>TRBD1|TRBJ1-2|TRBV15|NA
ATSVRDSRGYGYT
>NA|TRBJ1-6|TRBV3-1/TRBV3-2|once
ASSRQGRGNSPLH
>NA|TRBJ1-4|TRBV19|NA
ATRQRGGWHEKLF
>NA|TRBJ1-5|TRBV28|NA
ASSSHQPQH
>NA|TRBJ1-2|TRBV11-2|NA
ASRTGYGYT
>NA|TRBJ1-2|TRBV7-8|once
ASSPGQTQVYGYT
>NA|TRBJ1-5|TRBV28|NA
ASSSSEPQH
>TRBD1|TRBJ1-5|TRBV6-5|once
ASSNRDRGTGPQH
>NA|TRBJ1-2|TRBV28|NA
ASVDSTYYGYT
>NA|TRBJ1-4|TRBV5-1|few
ASSKYDRSATNEKLF
>TRBD1|TRBJ1-4|TRBV4-1|once
ASSPRAGTGDEKLF
>TRBD1|TRBJ2-5|TRBV7-8|few
ASSFDRAQETQY
>NA|TRBJ2-2|TRBV6-2/TRBV6-3|NA
ASSYSRGELF
>NA|TRBJ2-5|TRBV5-1|NA
ASSPGGIYQETQY
>TRBD2|TRBJ2-5|TRBV28|NA
ASSSGLAGSETQY
>TRBD1|TRBJ1-1|TRBV5-1|NA
ASQTGTGIFTNTEAF
>NA|TRBJ2-2|TRBV3-1/TRBV3-2|once
ASGGSITGELF
>TRBD1|TRBJ1-6|TRBV5-1|NA
ASSSDRGNSPLH
>NA|TRBJ2-1|TRBV27|NA
ASNIPGASNEQF
>NA|TRBJ1-2|TRBV12-3/TRBV12-4|once
ASSFQGTYGYT
>NA|TRBJ1-4|TRBV19|NA
ASRQNQGQNEKLF
>NA|TRBJ1-6|TRBV21-1|NA
ASSKGPGMDYNSPLH
>TRBD1|TRBJ1-2|TRBV3-1/TRBV3-2|NA
ASSQRTGGFYGYT
>NA|TRBJ1-1|TRBV3-1/TRBV3-2|NA
ASSRQQVNTEAF
>NA|TRBJ1-1|TRBV7-2|once
ASSLVPGNTEAF
>NA|TRBJ2-3|TRBV24-1|NA
ATSDLGGADTQY
>TRBD1|TRBJ1-2|TRBV19|NA
ASAGTGGDYGYT
>NA|TRBJ2-4|TRBV2|NA
ASSVGGGAQNIQY
>NA|TRBJ1-1|TRBV27|NA
ASSPIDFMNTEAF
>TRBD2|TRBJ2-1|TRBV11-1|NA
ASSLTAGGNNEQF